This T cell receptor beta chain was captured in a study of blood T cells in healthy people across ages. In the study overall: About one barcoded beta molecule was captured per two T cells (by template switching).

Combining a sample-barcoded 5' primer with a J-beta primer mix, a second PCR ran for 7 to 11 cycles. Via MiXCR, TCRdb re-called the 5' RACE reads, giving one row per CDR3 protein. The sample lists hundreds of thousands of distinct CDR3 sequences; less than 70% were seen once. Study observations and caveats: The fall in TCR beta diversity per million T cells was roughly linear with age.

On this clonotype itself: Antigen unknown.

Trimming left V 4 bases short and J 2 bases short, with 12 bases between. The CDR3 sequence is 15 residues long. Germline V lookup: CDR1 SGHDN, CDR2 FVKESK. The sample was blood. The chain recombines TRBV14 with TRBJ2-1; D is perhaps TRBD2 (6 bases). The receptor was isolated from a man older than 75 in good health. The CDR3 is CASSLGVAAYNEQFF. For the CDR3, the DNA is TGTGCCAGCAGCCTGGGGGTAGCGGCCTACAATGAGCAGTTCTTC. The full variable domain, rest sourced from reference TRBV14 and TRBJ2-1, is EAGVTQFPSHSVIEKGQTVTLRCDPISGHDNLYWYRRVMGKEIKFLLHFVKESKQDESGMPNNRFLAERTGGTYSTLKVQPAELEDSGVYFCASSLGVAAYNEQFFGPGTRLTVL.